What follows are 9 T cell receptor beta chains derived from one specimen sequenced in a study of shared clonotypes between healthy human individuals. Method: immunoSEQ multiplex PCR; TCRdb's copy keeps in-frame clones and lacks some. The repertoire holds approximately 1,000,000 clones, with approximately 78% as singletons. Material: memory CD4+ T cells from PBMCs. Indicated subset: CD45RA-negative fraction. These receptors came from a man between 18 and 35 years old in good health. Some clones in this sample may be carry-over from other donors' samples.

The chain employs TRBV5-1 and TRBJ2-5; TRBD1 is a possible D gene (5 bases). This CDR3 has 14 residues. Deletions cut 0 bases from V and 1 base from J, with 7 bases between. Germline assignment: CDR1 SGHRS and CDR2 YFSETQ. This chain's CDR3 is CASSLDTGQETQYF. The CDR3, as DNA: TGCGCCAGCAGCTTGGATACAGGCCAAGAGACCCAGTACTTC.

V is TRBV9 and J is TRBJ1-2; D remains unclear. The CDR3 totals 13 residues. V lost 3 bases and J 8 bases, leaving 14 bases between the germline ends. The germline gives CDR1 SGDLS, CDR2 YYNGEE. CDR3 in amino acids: CASSANYMGGYTF. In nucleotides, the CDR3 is TGTGCCAGCAGCGCTAATTATATGGGGGGCTACACCTTC.

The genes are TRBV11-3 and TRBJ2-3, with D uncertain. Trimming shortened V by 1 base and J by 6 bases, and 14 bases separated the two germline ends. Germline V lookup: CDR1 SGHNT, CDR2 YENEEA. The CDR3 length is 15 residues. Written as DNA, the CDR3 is TGTGCCAGCAGCTTAGCCCCTTACACAAGTGATACGCAGTATTTT. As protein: CASSLAPYTSDTQYF.

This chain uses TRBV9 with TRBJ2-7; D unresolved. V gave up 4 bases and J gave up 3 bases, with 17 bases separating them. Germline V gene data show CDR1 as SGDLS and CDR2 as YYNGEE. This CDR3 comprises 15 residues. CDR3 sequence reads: CASSPYDGRNYEQYF. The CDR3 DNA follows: TGTGCCAGCAGCCCCTACGATGGCAGGAACTACGAGCAGTACTTC. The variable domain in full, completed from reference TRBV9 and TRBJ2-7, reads DSGVTQTPKHLITATGQRVTLRCSPRSGDLSVYWYQQSLDQGLQFLIQYYNGEERAKGNILERFSAQQFPDLHSELNLSSLELGDSALYFCASSPYDGRNYEQYFGPGTRLTVT.

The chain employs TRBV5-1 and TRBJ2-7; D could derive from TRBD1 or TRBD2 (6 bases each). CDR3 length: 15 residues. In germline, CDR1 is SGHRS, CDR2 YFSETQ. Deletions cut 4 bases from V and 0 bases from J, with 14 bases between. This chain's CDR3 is CASSPRGDSSYEQYF. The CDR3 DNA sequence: TGCGCCAGCAGCCCAAGGGGGGATAGCTCCTACGAGCAGTACTTC.

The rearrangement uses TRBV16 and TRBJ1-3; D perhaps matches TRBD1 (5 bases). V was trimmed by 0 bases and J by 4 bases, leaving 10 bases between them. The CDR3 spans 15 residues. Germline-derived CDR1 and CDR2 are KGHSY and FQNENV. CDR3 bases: TGTGCCAGCAGCCAATCGAGCCAGGGAGGAAACACCATATATTTT. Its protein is CASSQSSQGGNTIYF. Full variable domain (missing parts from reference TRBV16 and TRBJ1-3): GEEVAQTPKHLVRGEGQKAKLYCAPIKGHSYVFWYQQVLKNEFKFLISFQNENVFDETGMPKERFSAKCLPNSPCSLEIQATKLEDSAVYFCASSQSSQGGNTIYFGEGSWLTVV.

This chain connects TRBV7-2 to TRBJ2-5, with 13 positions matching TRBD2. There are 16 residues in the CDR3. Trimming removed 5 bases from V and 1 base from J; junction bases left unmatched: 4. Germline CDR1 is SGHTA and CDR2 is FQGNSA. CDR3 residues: CASSLGLAGAQETQYF. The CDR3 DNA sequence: TGTGCCAGCAGCCTAGGACTAGCGGGAGCCCAAGAGACCCAGTACTTC.

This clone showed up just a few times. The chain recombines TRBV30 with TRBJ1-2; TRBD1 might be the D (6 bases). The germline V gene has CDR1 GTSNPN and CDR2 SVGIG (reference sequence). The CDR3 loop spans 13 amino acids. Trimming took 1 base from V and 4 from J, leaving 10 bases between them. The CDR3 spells CAWSDQGSYGYTF. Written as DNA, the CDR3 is TGTGCCTGGAGTGATCAGGGGTCCTATGGCTACACCTTC.

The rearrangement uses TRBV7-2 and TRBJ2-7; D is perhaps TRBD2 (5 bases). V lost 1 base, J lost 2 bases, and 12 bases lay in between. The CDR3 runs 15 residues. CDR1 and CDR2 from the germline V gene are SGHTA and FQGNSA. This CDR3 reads CASSLGYGDPYEQYF. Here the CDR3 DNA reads TGTGCCAGCAGCTTAGGGTACGGGGATCCCTACGAGCAGTACTTC.